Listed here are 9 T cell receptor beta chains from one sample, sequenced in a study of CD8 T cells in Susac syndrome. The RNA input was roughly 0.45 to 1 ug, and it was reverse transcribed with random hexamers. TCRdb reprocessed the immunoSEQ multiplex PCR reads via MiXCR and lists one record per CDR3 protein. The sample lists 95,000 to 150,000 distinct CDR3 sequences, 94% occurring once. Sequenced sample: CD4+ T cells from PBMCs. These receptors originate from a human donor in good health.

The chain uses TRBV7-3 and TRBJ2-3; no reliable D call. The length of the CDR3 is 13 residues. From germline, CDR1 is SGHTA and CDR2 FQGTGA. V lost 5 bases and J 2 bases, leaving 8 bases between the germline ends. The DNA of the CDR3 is TGTGCCAGCAGCCCCGCGACCACAGATACGCAGTATTTT. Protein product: CASSPATTDTQYF.

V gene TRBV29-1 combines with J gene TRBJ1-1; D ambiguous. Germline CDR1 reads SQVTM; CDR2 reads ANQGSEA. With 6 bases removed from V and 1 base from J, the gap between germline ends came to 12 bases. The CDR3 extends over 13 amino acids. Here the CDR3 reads CSVSSDTNTEAFF. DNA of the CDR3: TGCAGCGTATCGTCCGACACGAACACTGAAGCTTTCTTT.

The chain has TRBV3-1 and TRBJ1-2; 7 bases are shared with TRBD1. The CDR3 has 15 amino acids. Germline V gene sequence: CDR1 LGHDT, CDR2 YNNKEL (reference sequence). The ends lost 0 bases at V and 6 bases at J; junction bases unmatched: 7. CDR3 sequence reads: CASSQDDRDLNGYTF. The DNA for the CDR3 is TGTGCCAGCAGCCAAGACGACAGGGACCTCAATGGCTACACCTTC.

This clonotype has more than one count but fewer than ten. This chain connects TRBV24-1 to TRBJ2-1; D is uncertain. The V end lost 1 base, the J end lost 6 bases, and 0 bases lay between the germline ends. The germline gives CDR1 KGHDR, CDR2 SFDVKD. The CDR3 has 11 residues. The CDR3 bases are TGTGCCACCAGTGATTTCAATGAGCAGTTCTTC. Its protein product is CATSDFNEQFF.

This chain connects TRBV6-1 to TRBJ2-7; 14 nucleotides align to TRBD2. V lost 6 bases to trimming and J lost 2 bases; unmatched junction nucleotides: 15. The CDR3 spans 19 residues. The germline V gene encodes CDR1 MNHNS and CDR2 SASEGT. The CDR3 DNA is TGTGCCAGCAGCTCGGGAAGTCCGGGACTAGCGGGAGTAGCCTACGAGCAGTACTTC. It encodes CASSSGSPGLAGVAYEQYF.

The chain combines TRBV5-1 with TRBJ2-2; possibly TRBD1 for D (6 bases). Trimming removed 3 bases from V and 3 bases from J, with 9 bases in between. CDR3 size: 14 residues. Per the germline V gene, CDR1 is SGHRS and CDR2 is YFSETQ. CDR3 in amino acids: CASSSRQDTGELFF. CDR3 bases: TGCGCCAGCAGCTCCAGACAGGACACCGGGGAGCTGTTTTTT.

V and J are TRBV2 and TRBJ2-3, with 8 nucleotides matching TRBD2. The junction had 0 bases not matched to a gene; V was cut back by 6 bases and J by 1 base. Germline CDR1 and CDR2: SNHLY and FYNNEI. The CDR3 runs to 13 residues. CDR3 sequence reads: CASRGLGTDTQYF. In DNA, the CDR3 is TGTGCCAGCAGGGGACTAGGCACAGATACGCAGTATTTT.

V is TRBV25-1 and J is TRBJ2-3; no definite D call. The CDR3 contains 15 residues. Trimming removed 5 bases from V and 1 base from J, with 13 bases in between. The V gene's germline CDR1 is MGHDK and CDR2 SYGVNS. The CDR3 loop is CASSPYGRGTDTQYF. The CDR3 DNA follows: TGTGCCAGCAGTCCCTATGGCCGGGGCACAGATACGCAGTATTTT.

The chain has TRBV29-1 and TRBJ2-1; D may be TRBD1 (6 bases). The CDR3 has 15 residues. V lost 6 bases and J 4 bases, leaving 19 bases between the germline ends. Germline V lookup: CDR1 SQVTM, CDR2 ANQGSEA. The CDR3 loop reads CSVDGAGERYNEQFF. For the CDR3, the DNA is TGCAGCGTAGATGGGGCAGGGGAGAGATACAATGAGCAGTTCTTC.